This TCR beta chain comes out of a study of beta chain features in type 1 diabetes. The overall study: The study examined about 100 million sorted cells across all samples. Study conclusions and caveats: HLA effects on TCRB rearrangement stayed unresolved here.

All of the sorted populations showed purity greater than 95%. Turning to this clone: Its antigen remains unidentified.

The authors reverse transcribed all of the isolated RNA, so sequencing captured expressed TCRB transcripts. Read counts averaged approximately 3.3 million for samples of naive, central memory and regulatory T cells. This table comes from immunoSEQ multiplex PCR, and its TCRdb copy is limited to in-frame clones, with some not included. Of 970,000 or so clones listed, 17% are singletons. The TCR sequence derives from a woman between 18 and 29 years old in good health. Sequenced input: naive CD4+ T cells from blood.

In DNA, the CDR3 is TGTGCCAGCAGCCGGTTCGGGATTAATGAAAAACTGTTTTTT. Its translation: CASSRFGINEKLFF. The rearrangement links TRBV7-9 to TRBJ1-4; D is unresolved. CDR1 and CDR2 (germline): SEHNR, FQNEAQ (reference sequence). Trimming stripped 5 bases from V and 4 bases from J, with 11 bases between. This CDR3 has 14 residues.